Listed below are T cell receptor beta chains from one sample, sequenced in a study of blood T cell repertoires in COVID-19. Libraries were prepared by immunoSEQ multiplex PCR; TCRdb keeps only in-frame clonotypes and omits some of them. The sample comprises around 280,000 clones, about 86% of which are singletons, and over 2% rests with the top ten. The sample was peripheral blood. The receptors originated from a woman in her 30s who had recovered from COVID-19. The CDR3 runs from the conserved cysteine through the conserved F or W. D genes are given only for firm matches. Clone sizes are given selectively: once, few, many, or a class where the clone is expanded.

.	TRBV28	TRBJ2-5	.	CASSLHVQGIVKETQYF	TGTGCCAGCAGTTTACATGTCCAGGGGATCGTCAAAGAGACCCAGTACTTC
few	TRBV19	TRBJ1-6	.	CASSTRQENNSPLHF	TGTGCCAGTAGTACTCGACAGGAGAATAATTCACCCCTCCACTTT
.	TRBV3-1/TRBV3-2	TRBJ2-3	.	CASSQVREASTDTQYF	TGTGCCAGCAGCCAGGTGAGGGAGGCCAGCACAGATACGCAGTATTTT
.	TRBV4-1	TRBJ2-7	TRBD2	CASSQFGLAGVHEQYF	TGCGCCAGCAGCCAATTCGGGCTAGCGGGAGTCCACGAGCAGTACTTC
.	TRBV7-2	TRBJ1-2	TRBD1	CASRGQASLYGYTF	TGTGCCAGCAGGGGACAGGCCTCACTCTATGGCTACACCTTC
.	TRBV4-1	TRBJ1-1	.	CASSGGNTEAFF	TGCGCCAGCAGCGGCGGAAACACTGAAGCTTTCTTT
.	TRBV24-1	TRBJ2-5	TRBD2	CATSDRGLASETQYF	TGTGCCACCAGTGACCGCGGACTAGCCTCAGAGACCCAGTACTTC
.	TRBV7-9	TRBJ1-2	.	CASSRTGIMWYTF	TGTGCCAGCAGCCGCACAGGGATTATGTGGTACACCTTC
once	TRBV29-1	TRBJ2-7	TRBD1	CSVGGQGTAYEQYF	TGCAGCGTCGGGGGACAGGGAACCGCCTACGAGCAGTACTTC
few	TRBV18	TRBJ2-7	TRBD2	CASSLNGLAGGSYEQYF	TGTGCCAGCTCACTCAATGGGCTAGCGGGAGGTTCCTACGAGCAGTACTTC
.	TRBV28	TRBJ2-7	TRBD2	CATGTSGRNYEQYF	TGTGCCACCGGGACTAGCGGGAGAAACTACGAGCAGTACTTC
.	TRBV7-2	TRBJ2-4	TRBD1	CASSLNRQGGHIQYF	TGTGCCAGCAGCTTAAACCGACAGGGGGGGCACATTCAGTACTTC